This TCR beta chain was profiled in a study of cytomegalovirus exposure and HLA in healthy donors. Study-wide results and limits: Some V segments (TRBV6-2 and TRBV6-3 among them) were excluded as indistinguishable. Donors belonging to an Asian-associated ancestry cluster reportedly showed fewer N-insertions in productive TCRs than the roughly 670-donor mean, according to what a later analysis found.

This CDR3 comprises 14 residues. Germline loops: CDR1 LGHNA, CDR2 YSLEER. Trimming took 0 bases from V and 0 from J, leaving 6 bases between them. PCR primers comprised 60 Vbeta and 13 Jbeta primers. Per the original methods: Later reanalysis found 80 million or so unique TCR beta chains, around 9.9 million of them shared. The protocol was immunoSEQ multiplex PCR, while the TCRdb copy is restricted to in-frame clones and leaves out a portion. Clone size and V and J calls were adopted from that table, with D and trimming inferred from the DNA. The sample has around 200,000 clones, 79% seen once; the top ten hold roughly 4.5%. A word on this clone: No antigen is known for it.

The sample comprised PBMCs. The genes are TRBV4-3 and TRBJ2-7, with TRBD2 as a possible D gene (5 bases). This TCR was recovered from a woman under 40 in good health and CMV-seropositive. CDR3 sequence: CASSQEADSYEQYF. The CDR3 DNA follows: TGCGCCAGCAGCCAAGAAGCGGACTCCTACGAGCAGTACTTC.